This T cell receptor beta chain was recovered during a study of T-cell memory formation after mild COVID-19. TCRdb redid the calling of the 5' RACE reads with MiXCR, one entry per CDR3 protein. The profile shows more than 300,000 distinct CDR3 sequences, about 20% of them singletons. Note on this clonotype: Its antigen is currently unknown.

Study outcomes and limitations: Still unconfirmed is whether the second-wave clones peaking on day 37 recognized SARS-CoV-2. Clones contracting day 15 to 85 were balanced CD4/CD8; later expanders leaned CD4+.

V was cut by 6 bases and J by 2 bases, with 10 bases left in between. Germline V gene data show CDR1 as SNHLY and CDR2 as FYNNEI. The CDR3 length is 13 residues. The sequence derives from a young man who had mild COVID-19 (a few samples of this study predate the infection). Cell type and time point are not known. The rearrangement uses TRBV2 and TRBJ1-1, with TRBD1 as a possible D gene (5 bases). Material for sequencing was PBMCs or a T cell subset sorted from them (not recorded which). The CDR3 nucleotides read TGTGCCAGCAGGACAGATTTTAACACTGAAGCTTTCTTT. Residues: CASRTDFNTEAFF.